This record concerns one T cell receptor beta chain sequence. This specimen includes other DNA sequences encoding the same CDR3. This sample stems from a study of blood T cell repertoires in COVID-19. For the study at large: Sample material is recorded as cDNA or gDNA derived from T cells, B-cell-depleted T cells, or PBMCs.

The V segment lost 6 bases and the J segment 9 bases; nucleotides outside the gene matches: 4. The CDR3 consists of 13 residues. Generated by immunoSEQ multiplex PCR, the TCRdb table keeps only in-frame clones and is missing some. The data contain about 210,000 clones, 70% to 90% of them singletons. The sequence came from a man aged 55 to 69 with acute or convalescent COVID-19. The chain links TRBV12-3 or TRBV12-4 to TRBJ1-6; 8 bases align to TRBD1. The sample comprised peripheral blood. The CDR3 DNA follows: TGTGCCAGCAGCCCGGACAGGGTTTCACCCCTCCACTTT. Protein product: CASSPDRVSPLHF.